This T cell receptor beta chain was documented in a study of T cell responses to AZD1222 COVID-19 vaccine. The protocol was immunoSEQ multiplex PCR, while the TCRdb copy is restricted to in-frame clones and leaves out a portion. The sample consists of about 110,000 clones, 70% to 90% of them appearing once. The germline V gene has CDR1 SGHTA and CDR2 FQGNSA. The CDR3 sequence is 15 residues long. Trimming shortened V by 4 bases and J by 0 bases, and 10 bases separated the two germline ends. As to this clone: Its cognate antigen is unknown.

Whole-study findings and limits: Receipt of two AZD1222 doses was followed by a rise in Spike-specific TCR breadth and depth. Repertoire collection took place solely once the T cell response had peaked.

The input for sequencing was peripheral blood, taken 28 days after the second AZD1222 dose. The chain couples TRBV7-2 to TRBJ1-3; D not resolved. This receptor was taken from an adult who received the AZD1222 COVID-19 vaccine. In DNA, the CDR3 is TGTGCCAGCAGCTCCCTACAGCTCTCTGGAAACACCATATATTTT. Its translation is CASSSLQLSGNTIYF. Combining the CDR3 with reference TRBV7-2 and TRBJ1-3 gives the whole variable domain GAGVSQSPSNKVTEKGKDVELRCDPISGHTALYWYRQSLGQGLEFLIYFQGNSAPDKSGLPSDRFSAERTGGSVSTLTIQRTQQEDSAVYLCASSSLQLSGNTIYFGEGSWLTVV.